This is a list of T cell receptor beta chains from one sample in a study of shared clonotypes between healthy human individuals. Method: immunoSEQ multiplex PCR; TCRdb's copy keeps in-frame clones and lacks some. This table holds about 470,000 clones, roughly 77% found once. The specimen was PBMCs. All receptors derive from a woman aged 40 to 50 in good health. Some clones in this sample may be carry-over from other donors' samples. CDR3s include the opening cysteine and the closing phenylalanine or tryptophan. D genes are given only for firm matches. Part of the rows lack a size; the others show once, few, many or a class for expanded clones.

D gene: -; J gene: TRBJ2-2; V gene: TRBV28; clone size: -; CDR3 DNA: TGTGCCAGCAGTTTAGGGCTAGCAGGAATCGGGGAGCTGTTTTTT; CDR3 protein: CASSLGLAGIGELFF
D gene: TRBD2; J gene: TRBJ2-3; V gene: TRBV4-2; clone size: -; CDR3 DNA: TGTGCCAGCAGCCAAGATACTACTAGCGGGAGTCGCACAGATACGCAGTATTTT; CDR3 protein: CASSQDTTSGSRTDTQYF
D gene: -; J gene: TRBJ2-1; V gene: TRBV5-1; clone size: many; CDR3 DNA: TGCGCCAGCAGCTTGGAAGGGGCGCGAGACAATGAGCAGTTCTTC; CDR3 protein: CASSLEGARDNEQFF
D gene: -; J gene: TRBJ2-5; V gene: TRBV28; clone size: -; CDR3 DNA: TGTGCCAGCAGTTTCCCCCACCGGAGGGAGACCCAGTACTTC; CDR3 protein: CASSFPHRRETQYF
D gene: -; J gene: TRBJ2-7; V gene: TRBV28; clone size: -; CDR3 DNA: TGTGCCAGCACTCATGGGAGCAGTCCCAGAGGGTCCTACGAGCAGTACTTC; CDR3 protein: CASTHGSSPRGSYEQYF
D gene: -; J gene: TRBJ2-5; V gene: TRBV30; clone size: many; CDR3 DNA: TGTGCCTGGAGGACCCCTGGTCAAGAGACCCAGTACTTC; CDR3 protein: CAWRTPGQETQYF
D gene: -; J gene: TRBJ2-3; V gene: TRBV5-1; clone size: -; CDR3 DNA: TGCGCCAGCAGCTTGGGGGGGACTAGCACAGATACGCAGTATTTT; CDR3 protein: CASSLGGTSTDTQYF
D gene: -; J gene: TRBJ2-1; V gene: TRBV7-3; clone size: -; CDR3 DNA: TGTGCCAGCAGCTTTGTCCCCGCAAGGGAGCAGTTCTTC; CDR3 protein: CASSFVPAREQFF
D gene: -; J gene: TRBJ2-2; V gene: TRBV11-3; clone size: -; CDR3 DNA: TGTGCCAGCAGCCCACCAGGGGCCGGGGAGCTGTTTTTT; CDR3 protein: CASSPPGAGELFF
D gene: -; J gene: TRBJ2-1; V gene: TRBV4-2; clone size: -; CDR3 DNA: TGTGCCAGCAGCCATTCCCTTCTAGGTAGCACCTACAATGAGCAGTTCTTC; CDR3 protein: CASSHSLLGSTYNEQFF
D gene: -; J gene: TRBJ1-5; V gene: TRBV30; clone size: once; CDR3 DNA: TGTGCCTGGAGTGTAAGTAGGACAGGCAATCAGCCCCAGCATTTT; CDR3 protein: CAWSVSRTGNQPQHF
D gene: TRBD1; J gene: TRBJ2-1; V gene: TRBV7-9; clone size: -; CDR3 DNA: TGTGCCAGCAGCCGACCCGGGACAGGGTACAATGAGCAGTTCTTC; CDR3 protein: CASSRPGTGYNEQFF
D gene: -; J gene: TRBJ1-5; V gene: TRBV5-4; clone size: -; CDR3 DNA: TGTGCCAGCAGCGAAGGGGGATCCAATCAGCCCCAGCATTTT; CDR3 protein: CASSEGGSNQPQHF
D gene: TRBD2; J gene: TRBJ2-3; V gene: TRBV7-9; clone size: -; CDR3 DNA: TGTGCCAGCAGCCGGACTAGCGTTACAGATACGCAGTATTTT; CDR3 protein: CASSRTSVTDTQYF
D gene: TRBD1; J gene: TRBJ1-3; V gene: TRBV5-4; clone size: -; CDR3 DNA: TGTGCCAGCAGCCGCACTCTTCAGACAGGGCACTCTGGAAACACCATATATTTT; CDR3 protein: CASSRTLQTGHSGNTIYF
D gene: -; J gene: TRBJ2-4; V gene: TRBV7-8; clone size: -; CDR3 DNA: TGTGCCAGCAGCTTAGTACGGGGTTACATTCAGTACTTC; CDR3 protein: CASSLVRGYIQYF
D gene: TRBD1; J gene: TRBJ1-4; V gene: TRBV5-1; clone size: -; CDR3 DNA: TGCGCCAGCAGCCTAGTCCCGGGACAGGGTGGAGGTGAAAAACTGTTTTTT; CDR3 protein: CASSLVPGQGGGEKLFF
D gene: -; J gene: TRBJ1-1; V gene: TRBV5-1; clone size: -; CDR3 DNA: TGCGCCAGCAGCTTGGGGGTTGGCACTGAAGCTTTCTTT; CDR3 protein: CASSLGVGTEAFF
D gene: TRBD1; J gene: TRBJ2-2; V gene: TRBV10-3; clone size: -; CDR3 DNA: TGTGCCATCAGGGCCGGGACAGGGGCAACCGGGGAGCTGTTTTTT; CDR3 protein: CAIRAGTGATGELFF
D gene: -; J gene: TRBJ2-1; V gene: TRBV2; clone size: -; CDR3 DNA: TGTGCCAGTAGAATTTGGGATGAGCAGTTCTTC; CDR3 protein: CASRIWDEQFF
D gene: -; J gene: TRBJ1-3; V gene: TRBV5-1; clone size: -; CDR3 DNA: TGCGCCAGCAGCTTGGAAGGGCTTGGTGCCTCTGGAAACACCATATATTTT; CDR3 protein: CASSLEGLGASGNTIYF
D gene: TRBD1; J gene: TRBJ2-1; V gene: TRBV29-1; clone size: -; CDR3 DNA: TGCAGCGCAAACGCCCCGGGACAGGGTAAACTCTACAATGAGCAGTTCTTC; CDR3 protein: CSANAPGQGKLYNEQFF
D gene: -; J gene: TRBJ2-2; V gene: TRBV2; clone size: many; CDR3 DNA: TGTGCCAGCTTCTTGTCCCGGGACACCGGGGAGCTGTTTTTT; CDR3 protein: CASFLSRDTGELFF
D gene: -; J gene: TRBJ1-3; V gene: TRBV7-9; clone size: -; CDR3 DNA: TGTGCCAGCAGCCAGCAGGATGGAAACACCATATATTTT; CDR3 protein: CASSQQDGNTIYF
D gene: TRBD2; J gene: TRBJ2-5; V gene: TRBV7-8; clone size: -; CDR3 DNA: TGTGCCAGCAGCACACCAACTAGCGGCCAAGAGACCCAGTACTTC; CDR3 protein: CASSTPTSGQETQYF
D gene: -; J gene: TRBJ1-2; V gene: TRBV7-9; clone size: few; CDR3 DNA: TGTGCCAGCAGCTTAATGGGGGGCTACACCTTC; CDR3 protein: CASSLMGGYTF
D gene: -; J gene: TRBJ2-1; V gene: TRBV11-2; clone size: -; CDR3 DNA: TGTGCCAGCAGCTCCCTCAGGGGCCCCAATGAGCAGTTCTTC; CDR3 protein: CASSSLRGPNEQFF
D gene: TRBD2; J gene: TRBJ2-3; V gene: TRBV5-4; clone size: -; CDR3 DNA: TGTGCCAGCAGCTTGGCCAGGACTAGCGAAAGCACAGATACGCAGTATTTT; CDR3 protein: CASSLARTSESTDTQYF
D gene: TRBD2; J gene: TRBJ2-7; V gene: TRBV6-1; clone size: -; CDR3 DNA: TGTGCCAGCAGTGAATGGGCGGGAGGGAACACTCTACTCTCCTACGAGCAGTACTTC; CDR3 protein: CASSEWAGGNTLLSYEQYF
D gene: -; J gene: TRBJ1-1; V gene: TRBV7-6; clone size: -; CDR3 DNA: TGTGCCAGCAGTGAGGCAGCCTCAGGGACTGAAGCTTTCTTT; CDR3 protein: CASSEAASGTEAFF
D gene: TRBD1; J gene: TRBJ2-7; V gene: TRBV14; clone size: -; CDR3 DNA: TGTGCCAGCAGCCGAACCGGGACAGAATCCTACGAGCAGTACTTC; CDR3 protein: CASSRTGTESYEQYF
D gene: TRBD2; J gene: TRBJ2-3; V gene: TRBV7-2; clone size: once; CDR3 DNA: TGTGCCAGCAGCCTTACTAGCGGGAGAACAGATACGCAGTATTTT; CDR3 protein: CASSLTSGRTDTQYF
D gene: -; J gene: TRBJ2-3; V gene: TRBV10-3; clone size: -; CDR3 DNA: TGTGCCATCAGTGAGTCGTGGGACACAGATACGCAGTATTTT; CDR3 protein: CAISESWDTDTQYF
D gene: -; J gene: TRBJ2-3; V gene: TRBV10-1; clone size: -; CDR3 DNA: TGCGCCAGGCGGTATAGGGCCAAACCCCCCACAGATACGCAGTATTTT; CDR3 protein: CARRYRAKPPTDTQYF
D gene: TRBD2; J gene: TRBJ2-5; V gene: TRBV5-1; clone size: -; CDR3 DNA: TGCGCCAGCAGCTTAGGACTAGCGGGAACCCTTGAGACCCAGTACTTC; CDR3 protein: CASSLGLAGTLETQYF
D gene: TRBD2; J gene: TRBJ2-7; V gene: TRBV4-1; clone size: -; CDR3 DNA: TGCGCCAGCAGCCTAATAGCGGGAGAGAGCTCCTACGAGCAGTACTTC; CDR3 protein: CASSLIAGESSYEQYF
D gene: -; J gene: TRBJ2-1; V gene: TRBV25-1; clone size: few; CDR3 DNA: TGTGCCAGCAGTGAAAAAGAGTACAATGAGCAGTTCTTC; CDR3 protein: CASSEKEYNEQFF
D gene: TRBD2; J gene: TRBJ2-3; V gene: TRBV7-3; clone size: -; CDR3 DNA: TGTGCCAGCAGCTCGGGACTAGCGGGAACAGATACGCAGTATTTT; CDR3 protein: CASSSGLAGTDTQYF
D gene: TRBD1; J gene: TRBJ1-6; V gene: TRBV28; clone size: -; CDR3 DNA: TGTGCCAGCAAATTTACAGGGGGGCAGGAACAAAATTCACCCCTCCACTTT; CDR3 protein: CASKFTGGQEQNSPLHF
D gene: -; J gene: TRBJ2-1; V gene: TRBV21-1; clone size: -; CDR3 DNA: TGTGCCAGCAGCCTCAAACATGAGGGGGAGGGGACTAGCGGGAGATGGTACAATGAGCAGTTCTTC; CDR3 protein: CASSLKHEGEGTSGRWYNEQFF
D gene: TRBD1; J gene: TRBJ1-5; V gene: TRBV28; clone size: -; CDR3 DNA: TGTGCCAGCAGATCCGTGACAGGGGGCAGCAATCAGCCCCAGCATTTT; CDR3 protein: CASRSVTGGSNQPQHF
D gene: -; J gene: TRBJ2-3; V gene: TRBV7-2; clone size: -; CDR3 DNA: TGTGCCAGCAGCTTAGTTGGAGGGTTGAATACGCAGTATTTT; CDR3 protein: CASSLVGGLNTQYF
D gene: -; J gene: TRBJ1-5; V gene: TRBV10-3; clone size: -; CDR3 DNA: TGTGCCATCAGTGAGTCCCGGGACCCGAATCAGCCCCAGCATTTT; CDR3 protein: CAISESRDPNQPQHF
D gene: TRBD2; J gene: TRBJ2-1; V gene: TRBV9; clone size: -; CDR3 DNA: TGTGCCAGCAGCGTGGGCGGGAGGTTCGAGAATGAGCAGTTCTTC; CDR3 protein: CASSVGGRFENEQFF
D gene: TRBD1; J gene: TRBJ2-7; V gene: TRBV18; clone size: -; CDR3 DNA: TGTGCCAGCTCACCCGGACAGGTGAACTCCGAGCAGTACTTC; CDR3 protein: CASSPGQVNSEQYF
D gene: TRBD1; J gene: TRBJ1-5; V gene: TRBV18; clone size: -; CDR3 DNA: TGTGCCAGCTCATCGACAGGGGTGGGTTCGCCCCAGCATTTT; CDR3 protein: CASSSTGVGSPQHF
D gene: TRBD2; J gene: TRBJ2-7; V gene: TRBV11-2; clone size: -; CDR3 DNA: TGTGCCAGCGCACCCCATAGCGGGAGGGCAAGCGAGCAGTACTTC; CDR3 protein: CASAPHSGRASEQYF
D gene: TRBD2; J gene: TRBJ2-5; V gene: TRBV6-4; clone size: -; CDR3 DNA: TGTGCCAGCAGTGAACAGCGGGAGAGCGAGACCCAGTACTTC; CDR3 protein: CASSEQRESETQYF
D gene: TRBD2; J gene: TRBJ2-3; V gene: TRBV16; clone size: -; CDR3 DNA: TGTGCCAGCAGCCGTACAAGTAGGACGGGACTAGCAAGGGCAGATACGCAGTATTTT; CDR3 protein: CASSRTSRTGLARADTQYF
D gene: -; J gene: TRBJ2-7; V gene: TRBV5-1; clone size: -; CDR3 DNA: TGCGCCAGCAGCAGAGACAGCTTATCCTACGAGCAGTACTTC; CDR3 protein: CASSRDSLSYEQYF
D gene: -; J gene: TRBJ2-2; V gene: TRBV4-2; clone size: once; CDR3 DNA: TGTGCCAGCAGCCAAGAAGGGGGGCCGGGGATCGGGGAGCTGTTTTTT; CDR3 protein: CASSQEGGPGIGELFF